This T cell receptor beta chain was identified during a study of CD8 T cells in Susac syndrome. About the study: Sequenced Susac syndrome patients included roughly six with clinically active disease and about eight in remission.

CD8+ and CD4+ T cells from blood underwent TCR beta sequencing. Isolation of CD8+ and CD4+ T cells was performed negatively, whereas enrichment of TEMRA cells was done by FACS. Random-hexamer reverse transcription was applied to roughly 0.45 to 1 ug RNA. Across 54 Vbeta and 13 Jbeta, TCR beta CDR3 was amplified with immunoSEQ multiplex PCR. One entry per CDR3 protein results from TCRdb running MiXCR on the immunoSEQ multiplex PCR reads. The sample consists of 77,000 or so distinct CDR3 sequences, under 95% of them appearing once. The sequenced sample was CD4+ T cells from PBMCs. The TCR comes from a human donor with Susac syndrome.

The CDR3 coding sequence is TGTGCCATCAGTGCTGGACAGGGAGATCAGCCCCAGCATTTT. Its translation: CAISAGQGDQPQHF. The chain employs TRBV10-3 and TRBJ1-5, with 8 bases lining up with TRBD1. Germline V lookup: CDR1 ENHRY, CDR2 SYGVKD. V shed 4 bases and J 5 bases; nucleotides not matched to a gene: 4. The CDR3 has 14 amino acids.